What follows are 27 T cell receptor beta chains derived from one specimen sequenced in a study of OX40 agonist ivuxolimab in advanced cancers. The assay was immunoSEQ multiplex PCR, and TCRdb's table has in-frame clones only and misses some. Of around 94,000 clones in the sample, 70% to 85% were seen once. Specimen: CD4+ or CD8+ T cells sorted from blood, collected in a trial of the OX40 agonist ivuxolimab. These receptors originate from an adult with an advanced solid tumor such as melanoma, head and neck, liver or kidney cancer.

This clone was counted once. The chain joins TRBV2 to TRBJ2-7; 7 bases are shared with TRBD2. Losses at the gene ends were 3 bases for V and 0 bases for J; bases not matched to a gene: 5. CDR1 and CDR2 (germline): SNHLY, FYNNEI. The CDR3 spans 15 residues. This CDR3 reads CASSDTLAVSYEQYF. The CDR3 DNA reads as TGTGCCAGCAGTGATACCCTAGCGGTCTCCTACGAGCAGTACTTC.

V is TRBV6-6 and J is TRBJ1-2; D gene uncertain. The V end lost 5 bases, the J end lost 0 bases, and 16 bases lay between the germline ends. The CDR3 is 16 amino acids. CDR1 MNHNY and CDR2 SVGAGI come from the germline V gene (reference sequence). DNA for the CDR3: TGTGCCAGCAGTCTTTCCCCGGGCCTAGCTAACTATGGCTACACCTTC. Its protein product is CASSLSPGLANYGYTF.

The J gene is TRBJ2-1, the V gene TRBV10-3; perhaps TRBD2 as D (5 bases). The V gene's germline CDR1 is ENHRY and CDR2 SYGVKD. The CDR3 runs to 18 residues. Trimming took off 6 bases at V and 0 bases at J, with 21 bases between the two ends. The CDR3 region has the DNA TGTGCCATCAGGGGTAACCTCCCGGGAAACGGCTCCTACAATGAGCAGTTCTTC. Amino acid sequence: CAIRGNLPGNGSYNEQFF.

This chain links TRBV28 with TRBJ2-3; D might be TRBD2 (5 bases). Deletions cut 2 bases from V and 0 bases from J, with 9 bases between. The CDR3 is 15 amino acids. CDR1 and CDR2 from the germline V gene are MDHEN and SYDVKM. Here the CDR3 reads CASSLISESTDTQYF. The CDR3 DNA is TGTGCCAGCAGTTTAATTAGCGAAAGCACAGATACGCAGTATTTT.

The gene calls are TRBV5-1 and TRBJ2-1; 13 bases match TRBD2. V gave up 5 bases and J gave up 6 bases; unmatched junction bases: 5. Germline V gene sequence: CDR1 SGHRS, CDR2 YFSETQ. CDR3 size: 15 residues. In nucleotides, the CDR3 is TGCGCCAGCAGTGGACTAGCGGGGGCCCTCAATGAGCAGTTCTTC. Its protein product is CASSGLAGALNEQFF.

V usage is TRBV5-1 and J usage is TRBJ1-1; possible D gene TRBD1, 6 bases. Per the germline V gene, CDR1 is SGHRS and CDR2 is YFSETQ. V lost 10 bases and J lost 0, with 13 bases in between. CDR3 length: 13 residues. The CDR3 region has the DNA TGCGCCGTACGACAGGACGTGAACACTGAAGCTTTCTTT. This sequence encodes CAVRQDVNTEAFF.

The gene calls are TRBV6-6 and TRBJ1-5; no clear D gene. Trimming pared 6 bases from V and 2 bases from J, leaving 17 bases between. This CDR3 has 16 amino acids. Per the germline V gene, CDR1 is MNHNY and CDR2 is SVGAGI (reference sequence). The CDR3 sequence is CASSQDPGRGNQPQHF. CDR3 nucleotides: TGTGCCAGCAGCCAGGACCCCGGGAGGGGCAATCAGCCCCAGCATTTT.

V usage is TRBV5-1 and J usage is TRBJ1-6; D remains ambiguous. The V end lost 0 bases, the J end lost 9 bases, and 13 bases lay between the germline ends. The CDR3 has 15 residues. Per germline, CDR1 SGHRS and CDR2 YFSETQ. CDR3 residues: CASSLAWNSVSPLHF. DNA for the CDR3: TGCGCCAGCAGCTTGGCCTGGAATTCAGTTTCACCCCTCCACTTT.

The rearrangement uses TRBV4-1 and TRBJ2-1; 7 nucleotides align to TRBD2. This CDR3 is 16 amino acids long. After removal of 5 bases from V and 1 base from J, the junction contained 8 bases not matched to a gene. Germline V gene sequence: CDR1 MGHRA, CDR2 YSYEKL. The CDR3 region has the DNA TGCGCCAGCAGCAACCGGGGGGTCGGGTCCTACAATGAGCAGTTCTTC. Residues: CASSNRGVGSYNEQFF.

The chain combines TRBV7-3 with TRBJ2-1; TRBD1 might be the D (5 bases). The CDR3 runs 11 residues. Germline-derived CDR1 and CDR2 are SGHTA and FQGTGA. The V and J ends lost 5 bases and 6 bases respectively, with 5 bases between them. Here the CDR3 reads CASSRGNEQFF. Here the CDR3 DNA reads TGTGCCAGCAGCAGGGGCAATGAGCAGTTCTTC.

This rearrangement joins TRBV7-6 to TRBJ2-6; the match to TRBD1 covers 7 bases. The germline CDR1 and CDR2 sequences are SGHVS and FNYEAQ. The trim removed 3 bases at V and 7 bases at J, leaving 15 bases unmatched. This CDR3 has 18 amino acids. For the CDR3, the DNA is TGTGCCAGCAGCTTTAGGACAGGTTTCGAACGGGGCGCCAACGTCCTGACTTTC. Its protein product is CASSFRTGFERGANVLTF.

This chain connects TRBV10-3 to TRBJ1-5, with 7 bases fitting TRBD1. The V gene's germline CDR1 is ENHRY and CDR2 SYGVKD. After removal of 5 bases from V and 3 bases from J, the junction contained 13 bases not matched to a gene. CDR3 size: 17 residues. The CDR3 DNA reads TGTGCCATCAGTCAGGGGACAGCGGAACACCTCAATCAGCCCCAGCATTTT. Protein product: CAISQGTAEHLNQPQHF.

This chain connects TRBV7-6 to TRBJ2-2; the D is unclear. There are 12 residues in the CDR3. The V and J ends lost 3 bases and 8 bases respectively, with 7 bases between them. Germline loops: CDR1 SGHVS, CDR2 FNYEAQ. CDR3 nucleotides: TGTGCCAGCAGCTTGGGTCAGGGGGAGCTGTTTTTT. This gives the protein CASSLGQGELFF.

The chain has TRBV4-2 and TRBJ2-5; TRBD2 matches at 10 bases. The J call may not be correct, given that the DNA end is closer to TRBJ2-7. The CDR3 length is 16 residues. The germline CDR1 and CDR2 sequences are LGHNA and YNFKEQ. CDR3 protein: CASSQETSGWVNEQYF. In nucleotides, the CDR3 is TGTGCCAGCAGCCAAGAGACTAGCGGGTGGGTGAACGAGCAGTACTTC.

The V and J genes are TRBV29-1 and TRBJ2-1, with TRBD1 matching over 9 bases. The J segment lost 7 bases and the V segment lost 1 base, leaving 11 bases of the junction unmatched. This CDR3 has 16 amino acids. The germline V gene encodes CDR1 SQVTM and CDR2 ANQGSEA. The CDR3 spells CSVEGGDRAIGNEQFF. The CDR3, as DNA: TGCAGCGTTGAAGGGGGGGACAGGGCGATAGGTAATGAGCAGTTCTTC.

The chain uses TRBV7-9 and TRBJ2-2; TRBD2 matches at 7 bases. With 2 bases clipped from V and 3 bases from J, the junction kept 3 bases outside the gene matches. CDR3 length equals 15 residues. CDR1 and CDR2 (germline): SEHNR, FQNEAQ (reference sequence). CDR3 coding DNA: TGTGCCAGCAGCTTATTACGGGAGGACACCGGGGAGCTGTTTTTT. Protein: CASSLLREDTGELFF.

This chain uses TRBV20-1 with TRBJ2-2; D is undetermined. Trimming took 1 base from V and 6 from J, leaving 0 bases between them. Per the germline V gene, CDR1 is DFQATT and CDR2 is SNEGSKA (reference sequence). The CDR3 consists of 10 residues. The DNA for the CDR3 is TGCAGTGCTAGAGCCGGGGAGCTGTTTTTT. This codes for CSARAGELFF.

This chain connects TRBV10-3 to TRBJ2-3; the match to TRBD2 covers 8 bases. This CDR3 contains 13 residues. Germline CDR1 reads ENHRY; CDR2 reads SYGVKD. J gave up 6 bases and V 9 bases, and 8 bases lay outside the gene matches. The CDR3 region has the DNA TGTGCCATGCCCCCGGGGGGGCGGGATACGCAGTATTTT. Amino acids: CAMPPGGRDTQYF.

The rearrangement links TRBV12-2 to TRBJ2-2; TRBD2 reflects the table's D call only, with no check against the DNA. TRBV12-2 is flagged as a pseudogene. The CDR3 contains 15 residues. The CDR3 nucleotides are TGTGCAAGTCGCATCGGAGGGCCGAACACCGGGGAGCTGTTTTTT. Translated, it gives CASRIGGPNTGELFF.

The rearrangement joins TRBV5-4 to TRBJ2-3; D is ambiguous. This CDR3 has 13 amino acids. Germline CDR1 reads SGHNT; CDR2 reads YYREEE (reference sequence). Trimming cost V 0 bases and J 2 bases, with 4 bases left between them. This CDR3 reads CASSLVNTDTQYF. The CDR3 DNA is TGTGCCAGCAGCTTGGTGAACACAGATACGCAGTATTTT.

This clone has only one observation. The chain combines TRBV15 with TRBJ2-7; 7 nucleotides align to TRBD1. The CDR3 is 15 amino acids. CDR1 LNHNV and CDR2 YYDKDF come from the germline V gene (reference sequence). Unmatched junction bases numbered 6, after V lost 1 base and J lost 3 bases. In DNA form, the CDR3 reads TGTGCCACCAGCAGAGGTACAGGGGCCCGCTACGAGCAGTACTTC. It specifies CATSRGTGARYEQYF.

This chain uses TRBV5-6 with TRBJ1-2; 9 bases match TRBD1. V lost 4 bases to trimming and J lost 4 bases; unmatched junction nucleotides: 8. The length of the CDR3 is 15 residues. Per the germline V gene, CDR1 is SGHDT and CDR2 is YYEEEE. The CDR3 coding sequence is TGTGCCAGCAGCGTCCCGACAGGGGGGAGCTATGGCTACACCTTC. Translated, it gives CASSVPTGGSYGYTF.

The chain combines TRBV2 with TRBJ2-2; the D is unclear. Germline V gene data show CDR1 as SNHLY and CDR2 as FYNNEI. The V gene lost 8 bases and the J gene lost 6 bases, with 16 bases spanning the gap. The CDR3 runs to 14 residues. The CDR3 reads CASALGRSAGELFF. The CDR3 nucleotides are TGTGCCAGCGCCTTAGGACGATCGGCCGGGGAGCTGTTTTTT.

The chain links TRBV30 to TRBJ2-1, with D unclear. Germline V gives CDR1 GTSNPN, CDR2 SVGIG (reference sequence). Trimming pared 3 bases from V and 9 bases from J, leaving 12 bases between. This CDR3 is built from 12 residues. This CDR3 reads CAWRGIGIEQFF. CDR3 coding DNA: TGTGCCTGGAGGGGGATCGGAATTGAGCAGTTCTTC.

The V gene is TRBV27, the J gene TRBJ2-3; 10 bases fit TRBD2. The J segment lost 7 bases and the V segment lost 5 bases, leaving 24 bases of the junction unmatched. Looked up from germline, CDR1 is MNHEY and CDR2 is SMNVEV (reference sequence). CDR3 length: 20 residues. DNA for the CDR3: TGTGCCAGCAGTCAGTTCATCCCATCGTACCTAGCGGGAGAAGGAAATACGCAGTATTTT. The encoded protein is CASSQFIPSYLAGEGNTQYF.

This chain uses TRBV11-3 with TRBJ2-3; possible D gene TRBD1, 5 bases. The CDR3 totals 15 residues. Germline assignment: CDR1 SGHNT and CDR2 YENEEA. The germline V and J ends were trimmed by 4 bases and 6 bases, with 17 bases remaining between them. CDR3 amino acids: CASSYRMSTTDTQYF. The DNA of the CDR3 is TGTGCCAGCAGCTACAGGATGTCCACCACTGATACGCAGTATTTT. The variable domain in full, with the rest retrieved from reference TRBV11-3 and TRBJ2-3, is EAGVVQSPRYKIIEKKQPVAFWCNPISGHNTLYWYLQNLGQGPELLIRYENEEAVDDSQLPKDRFSAERLKGVDSTLKIQPAELGDSAVYLCASSYRMSTTDTQYFGPGTRLTVL.

This sequence joins TRBV29-1 and TRBJ2-2; D possibly matches TRBD1 or TRBD2 (5 bases each). Germline V CDR1 and CDR2: SQVTM, ANQGSEA. V lost 2 bases to trimming and J lost 2 bases, with 12 bases between them. The CDR3 loop spans 15 amino acids. The CDR3 DNA reads as TGCAGCGTTGAATTAGGGACGGCTAACACCGGGGAGCTGTTTTTT. Its protein product is CSVELGTANTGELFF.